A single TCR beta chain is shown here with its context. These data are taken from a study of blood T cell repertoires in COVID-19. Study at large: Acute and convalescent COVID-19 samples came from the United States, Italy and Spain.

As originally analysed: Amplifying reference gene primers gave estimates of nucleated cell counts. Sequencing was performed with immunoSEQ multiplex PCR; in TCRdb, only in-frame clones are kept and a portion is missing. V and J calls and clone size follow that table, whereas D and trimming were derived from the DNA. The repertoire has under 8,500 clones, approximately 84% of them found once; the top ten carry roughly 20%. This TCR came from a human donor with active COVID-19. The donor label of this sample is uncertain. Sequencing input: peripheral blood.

In nucleotides, the CDR3 is TGTGCCAGCAGCCTGGGGGACTACTGGGTTACGGATGAGCAGTTCTTC. Protein product: CASSLGDYWVTDEQFF. The chain joins TRBV11-3 to TRBJ2-1; 7 positions match TRBD2. Germline-derived CDR1 and CDR2 are SGHNT and YENEEA. The J segment lost 8 bases and the V segment lost 5 bases, leaving 15 bases of the junction unmatched. This CDR3 comprises 16 residues. The entire variable domain, with the rest obtained from reference TRBV11-3 and TRBJ2-1, is as follows: EAGVVQSPRYKIIEKKQPVAFWCNPISGHNTLYWYLQNLGQGPELLIRYENEEAVDDSQLPKDRFSAERLKGVDSTLKIQPAELGDSAVYLCASSLGDYWVTDEQFFGPGTRLTVL.